The 16 T cell receptor beta chains below come from one sample, sequenced in a study of T-cell memory formation after mild COVID-19. Using its own MiXCR run on the 5' RACE reads, TCRdb lists one record per CDR3 protein. The data show 350,000 or so distinct CDR3 sequences, roughly 19% seen once. The sample consisted of PBMCs or a T cell subset sorted from them (not recorded which). These receptor sequences come from a man aged 18 to 35 who had mild COVID-19 (a few samples of this study predate the infection). Cell type and time point are not known.

This clonotype was picked up many times. The chain carries TRBV5-6 and TRBJ2-1, with TRBD2 matching 12 bases. V gave up 3 bases and J gave up 7 bases; unmatched junction bases: 8. The CDR3 is 16 amino acids. Germline V lookup: CDR1 SGHDT, CDR2 YYEEEE. CDR3 region: CASSSYLAGGVNEQFF. In DNA, the CDR3 is TGTGCCAGCAGCTCGTATCTAGCGGGGGGGGTAAATGAGCAGTTCTTC.

The chain employs TRBV20-1 and TRBJ1-5, with D maybe TRBD1 (6 bases). V was shortened by 5 bases and J by 5 bases, with 10 bases between the two germline ends. The CDR3 runs to 12 residues. Germline-derived CDR1 and CDR2 are DFQATT and SNEGSKA (reference sequence). The CDR3 is CSAQQGDQPQHF. CDR3 nucleotides: TGCAGTGCTCAACAGGGAGATCAGCCCCAGCATTTT.

This sequence joins TRBV7-2 and TRBJ1-2, with 7 bases fitting TRBD1. The trim removed 5 bases at V and 8 bases at J, leaving 11 bases unmatched. This CDR3 has 14 amino acids. Looked up from germline, CDR1 is SGHTA and CDR2 is FQGNSA. CDR3 nucleotide sequence: TGTGCCAGCAGCCCCCCTCACAGGGGCGAAGGCTACACCTTC. This sequence encodes CASSPPHRGEGYTF. Full variable domain (missing parts from reference TRBV7-2 and TRBJ1-2): GAGVSQSPSNKVTEKGKDVELRCDPISGHTALYWYRQSLGQGLEFLIYFQGNSAPDKSGLPSDRFSAERTGGSVSTLTIQRTQQEDSAVYLCASSPPHRGEGYTFGSGTRLTVV.

The chain is built from TRBV7-9 and TRBJ1-2; 7 nucleotides match TRBD1. Trimming cost V 3 bases and J 5 bases; bases outside gene matches: 6. The germline V gene encodes CDR1 SEHNR and CDR2 FQNEAQ (reference sequence). This CDR3 is built from 14 residues. The CDR3 bases are TGTGCCAGCAGCTTCAGCAGGGGGTATTATGGCTACACCTTC. It specifies CASSFSRGYYGYTF.

This clonotype was seen a few times. The chain joins TRBV18 to TRBJ2-5; D call uncertain. CDR1 and CDR2 (germline): KGHSH, LQKENI. V was shortened by 4 bases and J by 4 bases, with 10 bases between the two germline ends. CDR3 length: 13 residues. The CDR3 DNA is TGTGCCAGCTCACGCAGGCTGGGAGAGACCCAGTACTTC. It is translated as CASSRRLGETQYF. The variable domain in full, with the rest retrieved from reference TRBV18 and TRBJ2-5, is NAGVMQNPRHLVRRRGQEARLRCSPMKGHSHVYWYRQLPEEGLKFMVYLQKENIIDESGMPKERFSAEFPKEGPSILRIQQVVRGDSAAYFCASSRRLGETQYFGPGTRLLVL.

This sequence joins TRBV24-1 and TRBJ2-3; D is unclear. With 12 bases removed from V and 5 bases from J, the gap between germline ends came to 14 bases. The germline CDR1 and CDR2 sequences are KGHDR and SFDVKD. The CDR3 is made up of 12 amino acids. CDR3 DNA: TGTGCCTCAATGGGGATCCAAGATACGCAGTATTTT. This translates into CASMGIQDTQYF.

This clonotype was counted between two and nine times. This sequence joins TRBV7-2 and TRBJ1-1; D gene uncertain. V lost 3 bases to trimming and J lost 1 base, with 15 bases between them. The germline V gene has CDR1 SGHTA and CDR2 FQGNSA. The CDR3 has 16 amino acids. The CDR3, as DNA: TGTGCCAGCAGCTTCACAGCCCTGGTTGGGAACACTGAAGCTTTCTTT. It translates to CASSFTALVGNTEAFF.

This clonotype was observed a few times. This chain joins TRBV20-1 and TRBJ2-5; D unclear. Per germline, CDR1 DFQATT and CDR2 SNEGSKA (reference sequence). Trimming cost V 0 bases and J 0 bases, with 5 bases left between them. The CDR3 contains 13 residues. CDR3: CSARDMYQETQYF. Here the CDR3 DNA reads TGCAGTGCTAGAGATATGTACCAAGAGACCCAGTACTTC.

This clonotype has a handful of counts. A much larger clone lies one base from this, so it may be a read error. The chain uses TRBV4-2 and TRBJ2-3, with 7 positions matching TRBD1. This CDR3 comprises 14 residues. Germline V gene data show CDR1 as LGHNA and CDR2 as YNFKEQ. The CDR3 here is CASSRDEGTDKQYF. CDR3 nucleotides: TGTGCCAGCAGCCGGGACGAAGGGACAGATAAGCAGTATTTT.

Notes on this clonotype: This may be a read error: a much more frequent sequence differs by one nucleotide. V gene TRBV5-6 combines with J gene TRBJ2-2, with D perhaps TRBD2 (6 bases). The V end lost 4 bases, the J end lost 2 bases, and 9 bases lay between the germline ends. The CDR3 spans 14 residues. Germline CDR1 reads SGHDT; CDR2 reads YYEEEE. DNA of the CDR3: TGTGCCAGCAGCACCGGGGGAAACACCGGGGAGCTGTTTTTT. This encodes CASSTGGNTGELFF.

This clonotype was seen more than once but under ten times. The CDR3 DNA reads as TGTGCCATCAGTGAGTCGAGGCTCGGGGATACGCAGTATTTT. This translates into CAISESRLGDTQYF. The chain joins TRBV10-3 to TRBJ2-3; D unresolved. V was clipped by 0 bases and J by 6 bases, with 10 bases between them. The CDR3 is 14 residues long. The germline gives CDR1 ENHRY, CDR2 SYGVKD.

CDR3 in amino acids: CASAPWASGGETQYF. The CDR3 coding sequence is TGCGCCAGCGCACCCTGGGCTAGCGGGGGAGAGACCCAGTACTTC. This chain joins TRBV5-1 and TRBJ2-5; 10 nucleotides align to TRBD2. CDR3 length: 15 residues. The germline V gene has CDR1 SGHRS and CDR2 YFSETQ. J was trimmed by 4 bases and V by 7 bases; bases with no gene match: 10.

This clonotype was observed a handful of times. The rearrangement joins TRBV6-6 to TRBJ1-5; D not certain. Germline lookup yields CDR1 MNHNY and CDR2 SVGAGI (reference sequence). The CDR3 has 15 amino acids. Between the trimmed V and J ends, which lost 1 base and 4 bases, there was a span of 11 bases. In DNA, the CDR3 is TGTGCCAGCAGTTACTTGGGGAGCCTTAATCAGCCCCAGCATTTT. Translated: CASSYLGSLNQPQHF.

There are a few counts of this clonotype. The chain employs TRBV20-1 and TRBJ2-7; TRBD2 might be the D (5 bases). CDR3 length equals 14 residues. CDR1 and CDR2 (germline): DFQATT, SNEGSKA (reference sequence). The V end was cut by 1 base, the J end by 0 bases, with 10 bases between. The CDR3 bases are TGCAGTGCTAGAGGCCAGGAGGACTCCTACGAGCAGTACTTC. Translating it yields CSARGQEDSYEQYF.

A few counts support this clonotype. V usage is TRBV29-1 and J usage is TRBJ2-1, with D perhaps matching TRBD1 (5 bases). Trimming cost V 5 bases and J 7 bases, with 9 bases left between them. CDR3 length equals 11 residues. Germline CDR1 and CDR2: SQVTM and ANQGSEA. CDR3 in DNA: TGCAGCGTTAAGGGGTGGAATGAGCAGTTCTTC. It translates to CSVKGWNEQFF.

The chain links TRBV20-1 to TRBJ1-6, with D possibly matching TRBD1 (5 bases). From germline, CDR1 is DFQATT and CDR2 SNEGSKA (reference sequence). The length of the CDR3 is 14 residues. Trimming pared 2 bases from V and 10 bases from J, leaving 15 bases between. CDR3 sequence: CSARSGGVTSPLHF. The CDR3 DNA follows: TGCAGTGCTAGATCGGGAGGGGTTACCTCACCCCTCCACTTT.